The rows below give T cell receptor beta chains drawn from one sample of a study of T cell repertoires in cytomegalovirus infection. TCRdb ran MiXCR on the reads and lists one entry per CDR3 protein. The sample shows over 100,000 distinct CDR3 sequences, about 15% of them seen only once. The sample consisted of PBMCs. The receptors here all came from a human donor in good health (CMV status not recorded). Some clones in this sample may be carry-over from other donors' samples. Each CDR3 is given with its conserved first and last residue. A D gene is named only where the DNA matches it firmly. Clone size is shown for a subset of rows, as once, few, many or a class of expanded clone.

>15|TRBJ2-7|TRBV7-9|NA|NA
CASSLAYSTVREQYF
TGTGCCAGCAGCTTAGCCTATTCGACGGTCCGCGAGCAGTACTTC
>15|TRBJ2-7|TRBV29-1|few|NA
CSVAGSTASFYEQYF
TGCAGCGTTGCGGGATCGACAGCCAGTTTCTACGAGCAGTACTTC
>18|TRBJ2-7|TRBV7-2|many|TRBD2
CASSPLTSGGLFGYEQYF
TGTGCCAGCAGCCCCCTCACTAGCGGGGGCCTGTTCGGCTACGAGCAGTACTTC
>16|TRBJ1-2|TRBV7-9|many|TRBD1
CAGEGPGTVKIYGYTF
TGTGCCGGCGAGGGACCCGGGACAGTGAAAATTTATGGCTACACCTTC
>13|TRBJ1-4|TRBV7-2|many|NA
CASSYQGNEKLFF
TGTGCCAGCAGCTATCAGGGGAATGAAAAACTGTTTTTT
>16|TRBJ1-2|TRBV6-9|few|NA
CASRAVIGNTNYGYTF
TGTGCCAGCAGGGCGGTGATAGGGAATACCAACTATGGCTACACCTTC
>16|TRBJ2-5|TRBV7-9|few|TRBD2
CASSHSSGGLQETQYF
TGTGCCAGCAGCCATTCTAGCGGGGGGCTACAAGAGACCCAGTACTTC
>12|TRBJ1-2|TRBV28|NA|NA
CASSWRGYGYTF
TGTGCCAGCAGCTGGAGGGGTTATGGCTACACCTTC
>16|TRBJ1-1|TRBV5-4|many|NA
CASSPGARRGNTEAFF
TGTGCCAGCAGCCCAGGGGCACGGCGGGGGAACACTGAAGCTTTCTTT
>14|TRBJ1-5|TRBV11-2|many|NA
CASSLGRGGQPQHF
TGTGCCAGCAGCTTAGGCCGAGGCGGTCAGCCCCAGCATTTT
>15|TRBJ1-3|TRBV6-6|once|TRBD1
CASSYKGQGINTIYF
TGTGCCAGCAGTTACAAGGGACAGGGCATAAACACCATATATTTT
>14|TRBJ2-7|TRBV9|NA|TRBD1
CASSAGQGTYEQYF
TGTGCCAGCAGCGCCGGACAGGGGACCTACGAGCAGTACTTC
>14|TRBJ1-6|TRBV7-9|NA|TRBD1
CATSGGVKNSPLHF
TGTGCCACGTCAGGGGGAGTCAAGAATTCACCCCTCCACTTT
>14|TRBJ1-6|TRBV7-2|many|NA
CASSLGTTNSPLHF
TGTGCCAGCAGCCTCGGGACAACAAATTCACCCCTCCACTTT
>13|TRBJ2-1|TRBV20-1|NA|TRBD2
CSAGTGGYNEQFF
TGCAGTGCTGGCACGGGGGGGTACAATGAGCAGTTCTTC
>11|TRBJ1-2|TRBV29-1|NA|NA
CSVGQLYGYTF
TGCAGCGTTGGACAGCTCTATGGCTACACCTTC
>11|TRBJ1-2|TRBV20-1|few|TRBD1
CSARTYRGDTF
TGCAGTGCTAGAACTTACAGGGGGGACACCTTC
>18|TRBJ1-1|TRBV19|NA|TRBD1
CASRQPGQGYWMNTEAFF
TGTGCCAGTAGACAACCGGGACAGGGGTATTGGATGAACACTGAAGCTTTCTTT
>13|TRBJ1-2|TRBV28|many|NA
CASRRPQPDGYTF
TGTGCCAGCAGGAGACCGCAACCGGATGGCTACACCTTC
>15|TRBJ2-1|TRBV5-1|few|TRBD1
CASFKGDRGYNEQFF
TGCGCCAGCTTCAAGGGGGACAGGGGATACAATGAGCAGTTCTTC
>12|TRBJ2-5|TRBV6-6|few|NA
CASQGVGETQYF
TGTGCCAGCCAAGGGGTAGGAGAGACCCAGTACTTC
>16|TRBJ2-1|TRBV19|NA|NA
CASSIGYLTRTDEQFF
TGTGCCAGTAGTATAGGGTACCTAACTCGGACGGATGAGCAGTTCTTC
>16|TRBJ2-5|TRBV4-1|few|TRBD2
CASSQGTGGIQETQYF
TGCGCCAGCAGCCAAGGAACGGGGGGAATCCAAGAGACCCAGTACTTC
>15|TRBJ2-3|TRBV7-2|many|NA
CASSLLLSSTDTQYF
TGTGCCAGCAGCCTCCTCCTCTCTAGCACAGATACGCAGTATTTT
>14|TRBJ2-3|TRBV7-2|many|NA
CASSLYPTTDTQYF
TGTGCCAGCAGCTTGTACCCAACTACAGATACGCAGTATTTT
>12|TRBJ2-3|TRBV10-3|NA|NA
CAIARGEDTQYF
TGTGCCATCGCTCGTGGGGAAGATACGCAGTATTTT
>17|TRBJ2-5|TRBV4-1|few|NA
CASSQVLPGLGGETQYF
TGCGCCAGCAGCCAAGTGTTACCGGGCCTCGGGGGAGAGACCCAGTACTTC
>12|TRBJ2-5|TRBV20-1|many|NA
CSAKGWQETQYF
TGCAGTGCTAAAGGGTGGCAAGAGACCCAGTACTTC
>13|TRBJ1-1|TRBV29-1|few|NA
CSALTPENTEAFF
TGCAGCGCGTTGACCCCGGAGAACACTGAAGCTTTCTTT
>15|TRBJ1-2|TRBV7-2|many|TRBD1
CASSLEGRGIHGYTF
TGTGCCAGCAGCTTAGAGGGCAGGGGGATTCATGGCTACACCTTC
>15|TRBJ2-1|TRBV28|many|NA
CASTPGHRGPNEQFF
TGTGCCAGCACCCCGGGCCACAGAGGGCCGAATGAGCAGTTCTTC
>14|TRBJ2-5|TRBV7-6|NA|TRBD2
CASSLLAGLETQYF
TGTGCCAGCAGCTTACTAGCGGGGTTAGAGACCCAGTACTTC
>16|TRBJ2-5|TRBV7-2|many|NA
CASSLLPRGRRETQYF
TGTGCCAGCAGCTTATTACCCCGGGGCAGGAGAGAGACCCAGTACTTC
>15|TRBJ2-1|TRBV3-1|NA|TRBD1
CASSGQGPGHNEQFF
TGTGCCAGCAGCGGACAGGGTCCGGGCCACAATGAGCAGTTCTTC
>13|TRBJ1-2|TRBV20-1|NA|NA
CSAFVTGNYGYTF
TGCAGTGCTTTCGTTACAGGAAACTATGGCTACACCTTC
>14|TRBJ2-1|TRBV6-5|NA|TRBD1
CASRGQGRYNEQFF
TGTGCCAGCAGGGGACAGGGTCGGTACAATGAGCAGTTCTTC
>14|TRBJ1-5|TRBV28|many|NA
CASSWAYSNQPQHF
TGTGCCAGCAGTTGGGCTTATAGCAATCAGCCCCAGCATTTT
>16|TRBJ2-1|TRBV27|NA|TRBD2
CASSFAVAGAGNEQFF
TGTGCCAGCAGTTTCGCCGTAGCGGGGGCTGGCAATGAGCAGTTCTTC
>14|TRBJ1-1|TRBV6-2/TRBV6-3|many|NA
CASSPGPDHTEAFF
TGTGCCAGCAGTCCCGGACCGGACCACACTGAAGCTTTCTTT
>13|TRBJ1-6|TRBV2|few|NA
CASSVDVGGRLHF
TGTGCCAGCAGCGTCGACGTTGGGGGAAGGCTCCACTTT
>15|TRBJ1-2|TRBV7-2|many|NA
CASSLTRVVGYGYTF
TGTGCCAGCAGCTTAACCCGGGTGGTGGGCTATGGCTACACCTTC
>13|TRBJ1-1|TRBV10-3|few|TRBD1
CAIRGTADTEAFF
TGTGCCATCAGGGGGACAGCGGACACTGAAGCTTTCTTT
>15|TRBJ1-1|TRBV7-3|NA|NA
CASSLSGPMNTEAFF
TGTGCCAGCAGCTTATCCGGGCCCATGAACACTGAAGCTTTCTTT
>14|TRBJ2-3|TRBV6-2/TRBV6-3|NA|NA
CASSKRDRSDTQYF
TGTGCCAGCAGTAAGCGAGACAGGTCAGATACGCAGTATTTT
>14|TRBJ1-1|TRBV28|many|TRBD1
CASSTQGANTEAFF
TGTGCCAGCAGCACCCAGGGGGCGAACACTGAAGCTTTCTTT
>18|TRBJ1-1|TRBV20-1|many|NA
CSARGFRQEGGMNTEAFF
TGCAGTGCTAGGGGATTCCGGCAGGAAGGTGGGATGAACACTGAAGCTTTCTTT
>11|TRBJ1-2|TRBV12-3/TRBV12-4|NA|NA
CASSLAHSVNF
TGTGCCAGCAGTTTAGCGCACAGCGTGAACTTC
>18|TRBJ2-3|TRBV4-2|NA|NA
CASSQGQGDSGYTDTQYF
TGTGCCAGCAGCCAAGGCCAGGGGGATAGCGGCTACACAGATACGCAGTATTTT